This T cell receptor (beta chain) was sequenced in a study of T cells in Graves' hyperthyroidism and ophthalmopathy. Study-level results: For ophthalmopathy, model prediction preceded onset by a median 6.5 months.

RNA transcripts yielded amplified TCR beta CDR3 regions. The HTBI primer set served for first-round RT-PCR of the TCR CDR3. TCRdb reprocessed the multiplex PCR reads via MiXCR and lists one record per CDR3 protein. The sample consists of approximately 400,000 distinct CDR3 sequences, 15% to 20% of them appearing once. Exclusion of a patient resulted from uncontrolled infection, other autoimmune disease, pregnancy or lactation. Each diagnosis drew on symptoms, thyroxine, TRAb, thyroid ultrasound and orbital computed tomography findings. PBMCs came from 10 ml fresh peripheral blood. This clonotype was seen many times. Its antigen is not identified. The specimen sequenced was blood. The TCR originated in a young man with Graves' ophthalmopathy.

For the CDR3, the DNA is TGTGCCAGCAGCAACCCCGGGACAGGGGTTGTTGAGCAGTTCTTC. It codes for CASSNPGTGVVEQFF. The V and J genes are TRBV7-9 and TRBJ2-1, with 10 bases fitting TRBD1. V lost 5 bases to trimming and J lost 9 bases; unmatched junction nucleotides: 10. Germline CDR1 is SEHNR and CDR2 is FQNEAQ (reference sequence). This CDR3 has 15 amino acids. Together with reference TRBV7-9 and TRBJ2-1, the CDR3 gives the full variable domain: DTGVSQNPRHKITKRGQNVTFRCDPISEHNRLYWYRQTLGQGPEFLTYFQNEAQLEKSRLLSDRFSAERPKGSFSTLEIQRTEQGDSAMYLCASSNPGTGVVEQFFGPGTRLTVL.